This T cell receptor beta chain was documented in a study of blood T cell repertoires in COVID-19. Study-wide background: PBMCs, B-cell-depleted T cells, or T cells were the source of the cDNA or gDNA that made up the material.

In the original analysis: Quantification of nucleated cells was approximated via reference gene primer amplification. The table came from immunoSEQ multiplex PCR; TCRdb's copy has only in-frame clones and leaves some out. V and J calls and clone size are those listed in that table; D and trimming were worked out from the DNA. This sample carries approximately 140,000 clones, approximately 87% of them seen once, and the ten largest clones take roughly 4.3%. Sequenced input: peripheral blood. The TCR originated in a woman aged 40 to 50 with acute or convalescent COVID-19.

The CDR3 nucleotides are TGTGCCAGCCGGGGGACAGGGCCCCTCCACTTT. It translates to CASRGTGPLHF. The J gene is TRBJ1-6, the V gene TRBV19, with 9 positions matching TRBD1. Losses at the gene ends were 9 bases for V and 13 bases for J; bases not matched to a gene: 4. The CDR3 sequence is 11 residues long. Germline CDR1 LNHDA, CDR2 SQIVND (reference sequence).